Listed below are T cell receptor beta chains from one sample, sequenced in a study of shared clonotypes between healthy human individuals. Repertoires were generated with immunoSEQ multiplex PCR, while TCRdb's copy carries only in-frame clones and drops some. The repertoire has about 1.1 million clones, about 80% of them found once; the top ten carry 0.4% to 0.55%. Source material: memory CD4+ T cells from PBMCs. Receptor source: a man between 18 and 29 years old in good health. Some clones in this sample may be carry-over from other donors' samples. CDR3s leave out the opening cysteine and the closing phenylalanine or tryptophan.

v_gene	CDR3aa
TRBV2	ASRGQVDGYT
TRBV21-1	ASSKIGAGNDSNQPQH
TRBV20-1	SAGPYNEQF
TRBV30	AWTEAGGGYEQY
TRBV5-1	ASSLVQLQETQY
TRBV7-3	ASSLLEGANTEAF
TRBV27	ASSLWAVPSYEQY
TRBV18	ASSQGADTEAF
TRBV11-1	ASSVGQGAGETQY
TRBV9	ASSESAFTGTSGRSYEQY
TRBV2	ASSYDSYEY
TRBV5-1	ASSPTPTETYEQY
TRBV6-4	ASARGRGETQY
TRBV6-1	ASSELPDSFYQPQH
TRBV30	ALKTANYGYT
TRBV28	ASSVREVYGYT
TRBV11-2	ASSRQLKETQY
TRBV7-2	ASSNLLGTIGTGELF
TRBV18	ASSPPEADTQY
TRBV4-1	ASSPSQGDHEKLF
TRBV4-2	ASSQTGQGQTQY
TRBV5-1	ASSWSGGPSGELF
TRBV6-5	ASSRTGSYNSPLH
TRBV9	ASSVGGEARPSYNEQF
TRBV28	ASSLRVRSSYEQY
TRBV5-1	ASRQTGKGTEAF
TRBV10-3	AISRGPGQGDYEQY